A single sample gave rise to the 2 T cell receptor beta chains below, sequenced in a study of beta chain features in type 1 diabetes. The study reverse transcribed the entire isolated RNA, so it sequenced expressed TCRB transcripts. The data were produced by immunoSEQ multiplex PCR, yet TCRdb's version contains in-frame clones alone and is incomplete. The sample shows around 250,000 clones, about 14% of them seen only once. Overall study findings and caveats: TCRB CDR3s from Type 1 diabetes patients were moderately but significantly shorter in all four CD4+ subsets.

Their cognate antigens are unknown. The sequenced material came from naive CD4+ T cells from blood. All receptors come from a man aged 25 to 40 with type 1 diabetes.

This clone was seen only a few times. One end of the junction fails to match germline, which may point to a read error. This chain links TRBV18 with TRBJ2-7; 15 bases line up with TRBD2. CDR1 is KGHSH, CDR2 LQKENI, per germline. The CDR3 length is 17 residues. The CDR3 DNA reads as TGTGCCAGCTCACCAGTCATGGTAGGGACTAGCGGGGGGCCTTCCCGCTTC. Protein sequence: CASSPVMVGTSGGPSRF.

This sequence joins TRBV15 and TRBJ1-4; D remains unclear. The germline gives CDR1 LNHNV, CDR2 YYDKDF (reference sequence). The CDR3 consists of 14 residues. Trimming left V 0 bases short and J 7 bases short, with 9 bases between. The CDR3 reads CATSRDVASEKLFF. As DNA, the CDR3 is TGTGCCACCAGCAGAGATGTGGCCAGTGAAAAACTGTTTTTT.